The present T cell receptor (beta chain) was sequenced within a study of cytomegalovirus exposure and HLA in healthy donors. Study overall: Roughly 170 million T cells yielded more than 90 million unique TCR beta sequences in earlier analysis.

The PCR used 60 Vbeta and 13 Jbeta primers. Libraries were prepared by immunoSEQ multiplex PCR; TCRdb keeps only in-frame clonotypes and omits some of them. The sample has around 100,000 clones; the top ten hold around 0.59%. Comment on this clone: Its target is unknown.

Germline V CDR1 and CDR2: ENHRY, SYGVKD. V gave up 10 bases and J gave up 2 bases; unmatched junction bases: 8. The CDR3 is made up of 14 amino acids. Notes on the study in general: A later analysis linked a missense variant in DCLRE1C to the trimming of TCR beta V and J genes. An ancestry cluster, one associated with Asian ancestry, reportedly showed fewer N-insertions than the roughly 670-donor mean in a later analysis.

Sequencing input: PBMCs. The rearrangement links TRBV10-3 to TRBJ2-3; TRBD2 aligns across 8 bases. This TCR was sampled from a man aged 45 to 65 in good health and CMV-seronegative. CDR3 sequence: CATGGADYTDTQYF. The CDR3 bases are TGTGCCACCGGGGGGGCAGACTACACAGATACGCAGTATTTT.